The entry below gives a single T cell receptor (beta chain) sequence along with its context. RNA was extracted with the RNeasy kit, and a quantity of roughly 0.5 to 1 ug was reverse transcribed using random hexamers. Amplification of TCR beta CDR3 spanned 54 Vbeta and 13 Jbeta via immunoSEQ multiplex PCR. TCRdb reprocessed the immunoSEQ multiplex PCR reads with MiXCR, giving one entry per CDR3 protein. Of some 160,000 distinct CDR3 sequences in the sample, around 95% are singletons; the top ten hold less than 0.085%. The sample comes from a study of CD8 T cells in Susac syndrome. TCR beta was sequenced from blood CD8+ and CD4+ T cells. The Susac syndrome patients fit the recently defined diagnostic criteria for definite or probable disease. TEMRA cells underwent FACS enrichment and CD8+ and CD4+ T cells underwent negative isolation. The sequencing input was CD4+ T cells from PBMCs. This TCR was recovered from a human donor with Susac syndrome.

The CDR3 is CSVSFGDEQYF. The CDR3 DNA sequence: TGCAGCGTTTCTTTCGGGGACGAGCAGTACTTC. The genes are TRBV29-1 and TRBJ2-7, with D possibly being TRBD2 (5 bases). With 5 bases removed from V and 5 bases from J, the gap between germline ends came to 10 bases. Germline CDR1 reads SQVTM; CDR2 reads ANQGSEA. The CDR3 contains 11 residues.